This is a list of T cell receptor beta chains from one sample in a study of identical twins. Using its own MiXCR run on the 5' RACE reads, TCRdb lists one record per CDR3 protein. This sample yields fewer than 250,000 distinct CDR3 sequences, of which around 10% are seen a single time; 5% to 6.5% belongs to the top ten. The sequenced sample consisted of memory (CD45RO+) T cells sorted from blood. The source of these receptors is a woman aged 18-29 years in good health. CDR3s include the opening cysteine and the closing phenylalanine or tryptophan. D genes are given only for firm matches. Size tells how often a clone was seen (once, few, many) or the class of an expanded clone, and some rows leave it out.

D gene: -
clone size: few
V gene: TRBV12-3/TRBV12-4
J gene: TRBJ2-7
CDR3 protein: CASSLEESEQYF
CDR3 DNA: TGTGCCAGCAGTTTAGAAGAGAGCGAGCAGTACTTC

D gene: -
clone size: few
V gene: TRBV6-1
J gene: TRBJ1-6
CDR3 protein: CASVGGLAYSPLHF
CDR3 DNA: TGTGCCAGCGTGGGGGGACTAGCCTATTCACCCCTCCACTTT

D gene: -
clone size: many
V gene: TRBV5-1
J gene: TRBJ1-1
CDR3 protein: CASSLLTNTEAFF
CDR3 DNA: TGCGCCAGCAGCTTGTTGACGAACACTGAAGCTTTCTTT

D gene: -
clone size: many
V gene: TRBV2
J gene: TRBJ2-5
CDR3 protein: CASSVETQYF
CDR3 DNA: TGTGCCAGCAGTGTGGAGACCCAGTACTTC

D gene: TRBD2
clone size: few
V gene: TRBV20-1
J gene: TRBJ2-3
CDR3 protein: CSARELAGDTDTQYF
CDR3 DNA: TGCAGTGCTAGAGAGCTAGCGGGAGACACAGATACGCAGTATTTT

D gene: -
clone size: few
V gene: TRBV2
J gene: TRBJ2-1
CDR3 protein: CASMAEYNEQFF
CDR3 DNA: TGTGCCAGCATGGCGGAATACAATGAGCAGTTCTTC

D gene: TRBD1
clone size: few
V gene: TRBV28
J gene: TRBJ1-2
CDR3 protein: CASRPGGTYGYTF
CDR3 DNA: TGTGCCAGCAGACCAGGGGGGACCTATGGCTACACCTTC

D gene: -
clone size: few
V gene: TRBV10-2
J gene: TRBJ2-3
CDR3 protein: CASRRYGVSTDTQYF
CDR3 DNA: TGCGCCAGCAGGAGGTACGGGGTTAGCACAGATACGCAGTATTTT

D gene: -
clone size: -
V gene: TRBV11-2
J gene: TRBJ1-1
CDR3 protein: CASSLMGRGIGEAFF
CDR3 DNA: TGTGCCAGCAGCTTAATGGGGAGAGGAATCGGTGAAGCTTTCTTT

D gene: -
clone size: many
V gene: TRBV12-3/TRBV12-4
J gene: TRBJ1-3
CDR3 protein: CASSDDRTLAGNTIYF
CDR3 DNA: TGTGCCAGCAGTGATGACCGGACATTGGCAGGAAACACCATATATTTT

D gene: -
clone size: few
V gene: TRBV20-1
J gene: TRBJ2-2
CDR3 protein: CSAKRSIGTGELFF
CDR3 DNA: TGCAGTGCTAAGCGAAGTATAGGCACCGGGGAGCTGTTTTTT

D gene: TRBD2
clone size: few
V gene: TRBV5-6
J gene: TRBJ2-5
CDR3 protein: CASSFGTRVGETQYF
CDR3 DNA: TGTGCCAGCAGCTTCGGGACTAGGGTGGGTGAGACCCAGTACTTC

D gene: -
clone size: many
V gene: TRBV4-2
J gene: TRBJ2-7
CDR3 protein: CASSQEPGLRNSYEQYF
CDR3 DNA: TGTGCCAGCAGCCAAGAACCGGGACTCCGTAACTCCTACGAGCAGTACTTC

D gene: -
clone size: -
V gene: TRBV20-1
J gene: TRBJ1-3
CDR3 protein: CSARGGNGNTIYF
CDR3 DNA: TGCAGTGCTAGAGGGGGGAATGGAAACACCATATATTTT

D gene: -
clone size: -
V gene: TRBV30
J gene: TRBJ2-2
CDR3 protein: CAWSVHQPGELFF
CDR3 DNA: TGTGCCTGGAGTGTACATCAGCCCGGGGAGCTGTTTTTT

D gene: -
clone size: -
V gene: TRBV28
J gene: TRBJ1-1
CDR3 protein: CASRMTANTEAFF
CDR3 DNA: TGTGCCAGCAGAATGACCGCGAACACTGAAGCTTTCTTT

D gene: -
clone size: -
V gene: TRBV6-5
J gene: TRBJ1-2
CDR3 protein: CASRIGGHGYTF
CDR3 DNA: TGTGCCAGCAGAATAGGGGGTCATGGCTACACCTTC

D gene: -
clone size: -
V gene: TRBV28
J gene: TRBJ2-4
CDR3 protein: CASSLRESELFGKNIQYF
CDR3 DNA: TGTGCCAGCAGTTTACGGGAGTCAGAACTTTTTGGCAAAAACATTCAGTACTTC

D gene: -
clone size: few
V gene: TRBV10-2
J gene: TRBJ2-4
CDR3 protein: CASSASGTNIQYF
CDR3 DNA: TGCGCCAGCAGTGCTTCAGGGACAAACATTCAGTACTTC

D gene: -
clone size: many
V gene: TRBV5-1
J gene: TRBJ2-1
CDR3 protein: CASSLAEAKIYRGEQFF
CDR3 DNA: TGCGCCAGCAGCTTGGCCGAAGCTAAAATATATAGGGGTGAGCAGTTCTTC

D gene: -
clone size: -
V gene: TRBV7-9
J gene: TRBJ2-5
CDR3 protein: CASSLVRNGTQYF
CDR3 DNA: TGTGCCAGCAGCTTAGTGCGTAACGGGACCCAGTACTTC

D gene: -
clone size: many
V gene: TRBV7-3
J gene: TRBJ2-3
CDR3 protein: CASSSPGGATDTQYF
CDR3 DNA: TGTGCCAGCAGCTCCCCAGGGGGGGCCACAGATACGCAGTATTTT

D gene: -
clone size: -
V gene: TRBV5-1
J gene: TRBJ2-7
CDR3 protein: CASSLARGESREQYF
CDR3 DNA: TGCGCCAGCAGCTTGGCTCGGGGAGAATCGCGCGAGCAGTACTTC

D gene: TRBD1
clone size: -
V gene: TRBV7-6
J gene: TRBJ2-4
CDR3 protein: CASSLALRGLWAKNIQYF
CDR3 DNA: TGTGCCAGCAGCTTAGCGCTTAGGGGGCTTTGGGCCAAAAACATTCAGTACTTC

D gene: TRBD2
clone size: few
V gene: TRBV3-1
J gene: TRBJ2-3
CDR3 protein: CASGLAGNTDTQYF
CDR3 DNA: TGTGCCAGCGGACTAGCGGGGAACACAGATACGCAGTATTTT

D gene: TRBD1
clone size: few
V gene: TRBV5-5
J gene: TRBJ2-7
CDR3 protein: CASSFSGQQAYEQYF
CDR3 DNA: TGTGCCAGCAGCTTTTCGGGACAGCAAGCCTACGAGCAGTACTTC

D gene: -
clone size: many
V gene: TRBV20-1
J gene: TRBJ1-1
CDR3 protein: CSARVPSVNTEAFF
CDR3 DNA: TGCAGTGCTCGCGTCCCCAGTGTGAACACTGAAGCTTTCTTT

D gene: -
clone size: few
V gene: TRBV10-3
J gene: TRBJ2-7
CDR3 protein: CAISDQNNDEQYF
CDR3 DNA: TGTGCCATCAGTGACCAGAACAATGACGAGCAGTACTTC